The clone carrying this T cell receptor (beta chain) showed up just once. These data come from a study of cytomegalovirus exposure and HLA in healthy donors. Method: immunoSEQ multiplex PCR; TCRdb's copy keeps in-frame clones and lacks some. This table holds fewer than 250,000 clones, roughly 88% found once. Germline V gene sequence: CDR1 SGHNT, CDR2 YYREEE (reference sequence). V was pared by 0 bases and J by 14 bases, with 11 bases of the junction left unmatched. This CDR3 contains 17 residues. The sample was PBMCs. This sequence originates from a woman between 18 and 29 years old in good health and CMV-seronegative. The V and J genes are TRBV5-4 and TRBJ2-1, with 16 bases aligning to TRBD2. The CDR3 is CASSLEPGLAGGPMKFF. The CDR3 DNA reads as TGTGCCAGCAGCTTGGAGCCGGGACTAGCGGGAGGGCCGATGAAGTTCTTC.